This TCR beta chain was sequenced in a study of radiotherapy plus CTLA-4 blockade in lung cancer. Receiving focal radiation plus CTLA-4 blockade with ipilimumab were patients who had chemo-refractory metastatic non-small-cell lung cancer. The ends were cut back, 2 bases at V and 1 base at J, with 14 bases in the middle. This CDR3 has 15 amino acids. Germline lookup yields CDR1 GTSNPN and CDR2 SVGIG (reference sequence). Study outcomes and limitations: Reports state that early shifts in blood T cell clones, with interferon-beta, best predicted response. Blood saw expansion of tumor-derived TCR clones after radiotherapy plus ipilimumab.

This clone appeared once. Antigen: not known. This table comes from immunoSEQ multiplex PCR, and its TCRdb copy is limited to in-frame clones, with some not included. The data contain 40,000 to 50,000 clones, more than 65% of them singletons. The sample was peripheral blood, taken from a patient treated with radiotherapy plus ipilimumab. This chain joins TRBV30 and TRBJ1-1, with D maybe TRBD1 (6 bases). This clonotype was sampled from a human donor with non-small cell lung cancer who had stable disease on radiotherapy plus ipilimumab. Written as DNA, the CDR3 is TGTGCCTGGAGTTTTGGGACACCTGGGAACACTGAAGCTTTCTTT. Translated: CAWSFGTPGNTEAFF.